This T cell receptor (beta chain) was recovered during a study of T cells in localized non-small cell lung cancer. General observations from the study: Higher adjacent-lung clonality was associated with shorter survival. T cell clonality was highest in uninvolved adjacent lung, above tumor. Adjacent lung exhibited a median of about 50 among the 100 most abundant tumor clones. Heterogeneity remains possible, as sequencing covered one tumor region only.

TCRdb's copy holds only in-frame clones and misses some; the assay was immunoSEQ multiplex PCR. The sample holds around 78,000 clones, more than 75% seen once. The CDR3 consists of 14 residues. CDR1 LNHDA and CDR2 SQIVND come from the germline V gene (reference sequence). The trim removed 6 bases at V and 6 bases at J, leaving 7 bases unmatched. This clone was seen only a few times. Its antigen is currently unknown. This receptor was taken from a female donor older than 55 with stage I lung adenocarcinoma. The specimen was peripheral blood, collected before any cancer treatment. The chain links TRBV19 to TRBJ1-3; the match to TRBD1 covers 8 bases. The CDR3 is CASRTTGAVNTIYF. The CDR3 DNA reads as TGTGCCAGTAGGACGACAGGGGCCGTAAACACCATATATTTT.